The 23 T cell receptor beta chains below come from one sample, sequenced in a study of blood T cell repertoires in COVID-19. Profiling relied on immunoSEQ multiplex PCR, and the TCRdb table lists in-frame clones only, not all of them. The sample includes some 95,000 clones, around 72% of them seen just once. Sequenced sample: peripheral blood. The source of these receptors is a man aged 65 to 79 with acute or convalescent COVID-19.

The CDR3: CSVGHGQGNEQYF. CDR3 bases: TGCAGCGTTGGCCACGGACAGGGTAACGAGCAGTACTTC. The J gene is TRBJ2-7, the V gene TRBV29-1, with 8 bases identical to TRBD1. CDR1 is SQVTM and CDR2 is ANQGSEA in the germline V gene. J gave up 5 bases and V 4 bases, and 7 bases lay outside the gene matches. The CDR3 length is 13 residues.

The CDR3, as DNA: TGTGCCAGCAGGCACAGGGGAGGCTACGAGCAGTACTTC. It is translated as CASRHRGGYEQYF. The chain has TRBV12-3 or TRBV12-4 and TRBJ2-7, with D maybe TRBD1 (7 bases). The CDR3 is 13 amino acids. The ends were cut back, 6 bases at V and 3 bases at J, with 12 bases in the middle.

The rearrangement links TRBV30 to TRBJ1-3; 7 bases fit TRBD1. The CDR3 covers 15 residues. V dropped 3 bases and J dropped 2; count of bases not matched to a gene: 7. The germline V gene has CDR1 GTSNPN and CDR2 SVGIG (reference sequence). CDR3: CAWRAWGTAGNTIYF. For the CDR3, the DNA is TGTGCCTGGAGAGCTTGGGGGACAGCTGGAAACACCATATATTTT.

This clone has a handful of counts. The chain employs TRBV7-2 and TRBJ2-3, with a tentative D call TRBD1 (5 bases). This CDR3 contains 18 residues. Trimming removed 5 bases from V and 0 bases from J, with 21 bases in between. Germline V CDR1 and CDR2: SGHTA, FQGNSA. The CDR3 loop is CASSNEAVREISTDTQYF. The DNA of the CDR3 is TGTGCCAGCAGCAACGAGGCCGTCAGGGAAATCAGCACAGATACGCAGTATTTT. Complete variable domain (other parts from reference TRBV7-2 and TRBJ2-3): GAGVSQSPSNKVTEKGKDVELRCDPISGHTALYWYRQSLGQGLEFLIYFQGNSAPDKSGLPSDRFSAERTGGSVSTLTIQRTQQEDSAVYLCASSNEAVREISTDTQYFGPGTRLTVL.

The genes are TRBV14 and TRBJ2-7; 8 positions match TRBD2. J gave up 3 bases and V 3 bases, and 16 bases lay outside the gene matches. Germline assignment: CDR1 SGHDN and CDR2 FVKESK. The CDR3 is 18 amino acids. The CDR3 spells CASSHNLIISGTSYEQYF. In DNA form, the CDR3 reads TGTGCCAGCAGCCACAACCTTATTATCTCCGGGACTAGCTACGAGCAGTACTTC.

The V gene is TRBV15, the J gene TRBJ2-5; 7 bases match TRBD1. The V gene end was trimmed by 0 bases and the J gene end by 7 bases; junction bases not matched to a gene: 11. The germline V gene encodes CDR1 LNHNV and CDR2 YYDKDF (reference sequence). The CDR3 is 16 amino acids. CDR3 DNA sequence: TGTGCCACCAGCAGAGATGGGACAGACAAAACGGGGACCCAGTACTTC. Amino acids: CATSRDGTDKTGTQYF.

This sequence joins TRBV6-5 and TRBJ2-7; 11 bases map to TRBD2. The germline CDR1 and CDR2 sequences are MNHEY and SVGAGI. There are 15 residues in the CDR3. Unmatched junction bases numbered 6, after V lost 6 bases and J lost 2 bases. CDR3 loop: CASSPTSGATYEQYF. The CDR3 region has the DNA TGTGCCAGCAGCCCGACTAGCGGGGCTACCTACGAGCAGTACTTC.

This clone has a handful of counts. The V gene is TRBV7-9, the J gene TRBJ2-1; TRBD1 is a possible D gene (5 bases). This CDR3 comprises 14 residues. Trimming left V 5 bases short and J 8 bases short, with 16 bases between. Germline assignment: CDR1 SEHNR and CDR2 FQNEAQ (reference sequence). The CDR3 loop reads CASSARQSRDEQFF. CDR3 DNA: TGTGCCAGCAGCGCCCGACAGTCTCGCGATGAGCAGTTCTTC.

This clone has a handful of counts. This sequence joins TRBV29-1 and TRBJ2-7; tentative D call: TRBD2 (7 bases). In germline, CDR1 is SQVTM, CDR2 ANQGSEA. The CDR3 is made up of 14 amino acids. Deletions cut 3 bases from V and 6 bases from J, with 18 bases between. CDR3 sequence reads: CSVEDGSGGREQYF. CDR3 nucleotide sequence: TGCAGCGTTGAGGACGGATCCGGGGGGCGCGAGCAGTACTTC.

This clone has only a few counts. The chain couples TRBV28 to TRBJ1-2; D is unresolved. Trimming pared 5 bases from V and 8 bases from J, leaving 15 bases between. Germline CDR1 MDHEN, CDR2 SYDVKM. The CDR3 is 13 residues long. The CDR3 DNA follows: TGTGCCAGCAGTCCCACTAGAGGGTCGGGCTACACCTTC. This gives the protein CASSPTRGSGYTF.

J is TRBJ2-5 and V is TRBV5-8; possible D gene TRBD2, 5 bases. Germline loops: CDR1 SGHTS, CDR2 YDEGEE. Trimming removed 0 bases at V and 1 base at J, with 13 bases between. CDR3 length equals 16 residues. The CDR3 DNA reads TGTGCCAGCAGCTTGGGCCTACCGGGAACCCAAGAGACCCAGTACTTC. This translates into CASSLGLPGTQETQYF.

CDR3 in DNA: TGTGCCAGCAGAGAGGGGAGGGGCACCGGGGAGCTGTTTTTT. The encoded protein is CASREGRGTGELFF. The chain combines TRBV11-3 with TRBJ2-2, with 7 bases aligning to TRBD2. The CDR3 totals 14 residues. The trim removed 6 bases at V and 4 bases at J, leaving 5 bases unmatched. Germline V CDR1 and CDR2: SGHNT, YENEEA. Combining the CDR3 with reference TRBV11-3 and TRBJ2-2 gives the whole variable domain EAGVVQSPRYKIIEKKQPVAFWCNPISGHNTLYWYLQNLGQGPELLIRYENEEAVDDSQLPKDRFSAERLKGVDSTLKIQPAELGDSAVYLCASREGRGTGELFFGEGSRLTVL.

The rearrangement joins TRBV29-1 to TRBJ2-5; 9 positions match TRBD2. The trim removed 4 bases at V and 1 base at J, leaving 10 bases unmatched. This CDR3 region has 16 residues. The germline gives CDR1 SQVTM, CDR2 ANQGSEA. CDR3 sequence: CSVVTLAGPFQETQYF. The CDR3 region has the DNA TGCAGCGTTGTCACTCTAGCGGGACCCTTCCAAGAGACCCAGTACTTC.

V gene TRBV18 combines with J gene TRBJ2-7; the match to TRBD2 covers 8 bases. The length of the CDR3 is 18 residues. The trim removed 2 bases at V and 2 bases at J, leaving 14 bases unmatched. Looked up from germline, CDR1 is KGHSH and CDR2 is LQKENI. For the CDR3, the DNA is TGTGCCAGCTCACCAGAGGCCAATTTACTAGCGGAGACCTACGAGCAGTACTTC. Amino acids: CASSPEANLLAETYEQYF.

The gene calls are TRBV9 and TRBJ2-1; D remains ambiguous. The germline CDR1 and CDR2 sequences are SGDLS and YYNGEE. V lost 4 bases and J 5 bases, leaving 7 bases between the germline ends. The CDR3 is 12 amino acids. The CDR3 nucleotides are TGTGCCAGCAGCCCCCCCGACAATGAGCAGTTCTTC. Its translation is CASSPPDNEQFF.

The chain couples TRBV11-2 to TRBJ2-5; D is unclear. V shed 5 bases and J shed 2 bases, with 3 bases lying between them. The germline V gene encodes CDR1 SGHAT and CDR2 FQNNGV. This CDR3 region has 11 residues. In nucleotides, the CDR3 is TGTGCCAGCAGCCTACAAGAGACCCAGTACTTC. Protein product: CASSLQETQYF.

The rearrangement uses TRBV19 and TRBJ1-5; the match to TRBD1 covers 8 bases. With 4 bases clipped from V and 6 bases from J, the junction kept 11 bases outside the gene matches. The germline gives CDR1 LNHDA, CDR2 SQIVND (reference sequence). The CDR3 extends over 16 amino acids. CDR3: CASSTLRTGSAQPQHF. CDR3 coding DNA: TGTGCCAGTAGTACCCTTCGGACAGGGTCGGCTCAGCCCCAGCATTTT.

The chain couples TRBV14 to TRBJ2-1, with a tentative D call TRBD1 (5 bases). The CDR3 covers 17 residues. The germline V gene encodes CDR1 SGHDN and CDR2 FVKESK. V was clipped by 0 bases and J by 5 bases, with 17 bases between them. Here the CDR3 reads CASSQDHRQGPNNEQFF. The DNA for the CDR3 is TGTGCCAGCAGCCAAGATCATCGGCAGGGCCCCAACAATGAGCAGTTCTTC.

The genes are TRBV11-3 and TRBJ2-5; 7 nucleotides agree with TRBD2. The CDR3 extends over 14 amino acids. The ends lost 4 bases at V and 3 bases at J; junction bases unmatched: 5. Germline V lookup: CDR1 SGHNT, CDR2 YENEEA. The CDR3, as DNA: TGTGCCAGCAGCTCTACTAGCGCTAAAGAGACCCAGTACTTC. It yields the protein CASSSTSAKETQYF.

The chain employs TRBV13 and TRBJ1-1; no firm D call. V was trimmed by 6 bases and J by 3 bases, leaving 11 bases between them. Per the germline V gene, CDR1 is PRHDT and CDR2 is FYEKMQ (reference sequence). The CDR3 is 13 amino acids. CDR3 DNA: TGTGCCAGCAGGGTGGCGGGCCACACTGAAGCTTTCTTT. This gives the protein CASRVAGHTEAFF.

The chain is built from TRBV28 and TRBJ2-7; TRBD2 aligns across 11 bases. Germline V gives CDR1 MDHEN, CDR2 SYDVKM. The CDR3 has 17 amino acids. V lost 1 base to trimming and J lost 4 bases; unmatched junction nucleotides: 9. This CDR3 reads CASSLSLAGGGIYEQYF. CDR3 in DNA: TGTGCCAGCAGTTTATCCCTAGCGGGAGGAGGGATATACGAGCAGTACTTC.

The chain recombines TRBV5-4 with TRBJ2-3; 10 bases are shared with TRBD2. Germline CDR1 is SGHNT and CDR2 is YYREEE (reference sequence). The CDR3 covers 16 residues. V was clipped by 1 base and J by 1 base; unmatched bases: 3. In DNA, the CDR3 is TGTGCCAGCAGCTTGAGCGGGAGGGGGGGCACAGATACGCAGTATTTT. Its translation: CASSLSGRGGTDTQYF.

This clone occurred once. The rearrangement uses TRBV6-1 and TRBJ2-5, with 10 bases lining up with TRBD2. The germline gives CDR1 MNHNS, CDR2 SASEGT. J was trimmed by 4 bases and V by 2 bases; bases with no gene match: 7. The CDR3 consists of 16 residues. This chain's CDR3 is CASSEISAGGPETQYF. The DNA of the CDR3 is TGTGCCAGCAGTGAAATTTCAGCGGGAGGGCCAGAGACCCAGTACTTC.